The 19 T cell receptor beta chains reported below all come from one sample, sequenced in a study of Ad26.COV2.S vaccination and SARS-CoV-2 variants. Treatment here: roughly 19 received Ad26.COV2.S at low or high dose, single or two shots; about five received placebo; per-sample allocation not given. The investigators took samples on day 63 after the first vaccine or placebo injection. Method: immunoSEQ multiplex PCR; TCRdb's copy keeps in-frame clones and lacks some. Among just over 350,000 clones listed, about 85% were seen once. The material sequenced was peripheral blood, taken in a trial of Ad26.COV2.S vaccine versus placebo. The receptors derive from a person between 18 and 65 years old who received the Ad26.COV2.S COVID-19 vaccine or a placebo.

The J gene is TRBJ2-7, the V gene TRBV6-1; 10 nucleotides agree with TRBD1. The CDR3 extends over 17 amino acids. Trimming removed 1 base from V and 3 bases from J; junction bases left unmatched: 9. Germline CDR1 reads MNHNS; CDR2 reads SASEGT. In DNA, the CDR3 is TGTGCCAGCAGTGAAGGACGGGACAGGGGACATTTCTACGAGCAGTACTTC. This sequence encodes CASSEGRDRGHFYEQYF.

This chain uses TRBV2 with TRBJ2-1; D perhaps matches TRBD2 (5 bases). The CDR3 length is 14 residues. CDR1 and CDR2 from the germline V gene are SNHLY and FYNNEI. Deletions cut 4 bases from V and 8 bases from J, with 15 bases between. For the CDR3, the DNA is TGTGCCAGCAGTGTATCGGGGTATTATGATGAGCAGTTCTTC. Protein: CASSVSGYYDEQFF.

This clone occurred once. The chain couples TRBV5-5 to TRBJ2-3; tentatively, D is TRBD2 (5 bases). The CDR3 consists of 15 residues. Germline CDR1 and CDR2: SGHKS and YYEKEE (reference sequence). V was clipped by 4 bases and J by 2 bases, with 14 bases between them. CDR3 protein: CASSEGLTYTDTQYF. Here the CDR3 DNA reads TGTGCCAGCAGCGAAGGACTGACCTACACAGATACGCAGTATTTT.

This rearrangement joins TRBV5-1 to TRBJ2-2, with 9 bases lining up with TRBD2. CDR3 length equals 15 residues. The V and J ends lost 4 bases and 6 bases, in that order; junction bases with no gene match: 7. Germline CDR1 is SGHRS and CDR2 is YFSETQ. The CDR3 DNA reads TGCGCCAGCAGCGGCTTAGCGGGAGCCCCCGGGGAGCTGTTTTTT. Amino acid sequence: CASSGLAGAPGELFF.

This clone appeared a few times. This chain's CDR3 is CASSPGGGKGDEQFF. The CDR3 DNA reads as TGTGCCAGCTCTCCCGGTGGGGGAAAAGGGGATGAGCAGTTCTTC. V is TRBV18 and J is TRBJ2-1, with D perhaps being TRBD1 or TRBD2 (5 bases each). With 6 bases removed from V and 8 bases from J, the gap between germline ends came to 20 bases. The germline V gene encodes CDR1 KGHSH and CDR2 LQKENI. The CDR3 spans 15 residues.

J is TRBJ1-2 and V is TRBV7-8; D gene unclear. This CDR3 has 16 residues. Germline assignment: CDR1 SGHVS and CDR2 FQNEAQ. Trimming took 0 bases from V and 5 from J, leaving 16 bases between them. The CDR3 sequence is CASSLARLATKYGYTF. CDR3 bases: TGTGCCAGCAGCTTAGCTCGACTTGCAACCAAGTATGGCTACACCTTC. Supplemented by reference TRBV7-8 and TRBJ1-2, the full variable domain reads GAGVSQSPRYKVAKRGQDVALRCDPISGHVSLFWYQQALGQGPEFLTYFQNEAQLDKSGLPSDRFFAERPEGSVSTLKIQRTQQEDSAVYLCASSLARLATKYGYTFGSGTRLTVV.

CDR3 residues: CASSRLTGAGETQYF. In DNA form, the CDR3 reads TGTGCCAGCAGTCGCCTGACAGGGGCGGGGGAGACCCAGTACTTC. The chain carries TRBV6-2 or TRBV6-3 and TRBJ2-5; 8 nucleotides align to TRBD1. The CDR3 extends over 15 amino acids. V gave up 5 bases and J gave up 5 bases; unmatched junction bases: 10. Germline CDR1 and CDR2: MNHEY and SVGEGT.

This chain connects TRBV18 to TRBJ2-5; D might be TRBD1 (6 bases). Trimming removed 4 bases from V and 1 base from J, with 13 bases in between. Germline CDR1 is KGHSH and CDR2 is LQKENI. The CDR3 spans 15 residues. The CDR3 here is CASSLNQGFQETQYF. CDR3 DNA sequence: TGTGCCAGCTCACTAAACCAGGGGTTCCAAGAGACCCAGTACTTC.

The genes are TRBV28 and TRBJ2-3; either TRBD1 or TRBD2 may fit D (7 bases each). Deletions cut 1 base from V and 4 bases from J, with 12 bases between. Germline values: CDR1 MDHEN, CDR2 SYDVKM. The CDR3 is made up of 15 amino acids. CDR3 sequence (DNA): TGTGCCAGCAGTTTATATCAGGGGGGGGCAGATACGCAGTATTTT. Residues: CASSLYQGGADTQYF.

The chain has TRBV6-5 and TRBJ1-2, with unresolved D. Germline V gives CDR1 MNHEY, CDR2 SVGAGI. This CDR3 contains 15 residues. V shed 6 bases and J shed 2 bases, with 16 bases lying between them. CDR3 bases: TGTGCCAGCAGGGGAAACTATGGTGACAACTATGGCTACACCTTC. Translation: CASRGNYGDNYGYTF.

The chain carries TRBV19 and TRBJ1-5, with D possibly being TRBD1 (6 bases). V was clipped by 6 bases and J by 7 bases, with 19 bases between them. Looked up from germline, CDR1 is LNHDA and CDR2 is SQIVND (reference sequence). The CDR3 is 15 amino acids. This chain's CDR3 is CASSPEGGLRQPQHF. The CDR3 region has the DNA TGTGCCAGTAGCCCTGAGGGGGGGCTGCGACAGCCCCAGCATTTT. Together with reference TRBV19 and TRBJ1-5, the CDR3 gives the full variable domain: DGGITQSPKYLFRKEGQNVTLSCEQNLNHDAMYWYRQDPGQGLRLIYYSQIVNDFQKGDIAEGYSVSREKKESFPLTVTSAQKNPTAFYLCASSPEGGLRQPQHFGDGTRLSIL.

The chain employs TRBV5-8 and TRBJ1-2; D remains unclear. Trimming removed 0 bases from V and 4 bases from J, with 4 bases in between. Germline CDR1 reads SGHTS; CDR2 reads YDEGEE. The CDR3 extends over 12 amino acids. The CDR3 loop is CASSLGLYGYTF. In DNA, the CDR3 is TGTGCCAGCAGCTTGGGACTCTATGGCTACACCTTC.

This clone showed up just once. This chain uses TRBV28 with TRBJ1-5; the D gene is possibly TRBD1 (5 bases). Between the trimmed V and J ends, which lost 7 bases and 1 base, there was a span of 20 bases. This CDR3 contains 17 residues. The V gene's germline CDR1 is MDHEN and CDR2 SYDVKM. CDR3 amino acids: CASIWARGIESNQPQHF. In DNA form, the CDR3 reads TGTGCCAGCATCTGGGCCCGGGGGATTGAGAGCAATCAGCCCCAGCATTTT.

The DNA of the CDR3 is TGTGCCAGCAGTGGGGGGGCTCGGAACACCGGGGAGCTGTTTTTT. Encoded protein: CASSGGARNTGELFF. The chain uses TRBV25-1 and TRBJ2-2; D is tentatively TRBD1 or TRBD2 (6 bases each). This CDR3 has 15 residues. CDR1 is MGHDK and CDR2 is SYGVNS in the germline V gene. V was cut by 4 bases and J by 1 base, with 10 bases left in between.

The chain recombines TRBV5-1 with TRBJ1-3, with TRBD1 as a possible D gene (5 bases). Trimming removed 4 bases from V and 3 bases from J, with 11 bases in between. Germline values: CDR1 SGHRS, CDR2 YFSETQ. This CDR3 has 14 residues. The CDR3 DNA is TGCGCCAGCAGCCCCTGGGACTTTGGAAACACCATATATTTT. Translated: CASSPWDFGNTIYF. The entire variable domain, with the rest obtained from reference TRBV5-1 and TRBJ1-3, is as follows: KAGVTQTPRYLIKTRGQQVTLSCSPISGHRSVSWYQQTPGQGLQFLFEYFSETQRNKGNFPGRFSGRQFSNSRSEMNVSTLELGDSALYLCASSPWDFGNTIYFGEGSWLTVV.

This clone was recorded only once. This chain joins TRBV6-5 and TRBJ1-3, with D uncertain. CDR3 length: 15 amino acids. Germline CDR1 MNHEY, CDR2 SVGAGI. V was pared by 6 bases and J by 0 bases, with 12 bases between. The CDR3 loop is CASRADGLSGNTIYF. The DNA for the CDR3 is TGTGCCAGCAGAGCCGACGGACTCTCTGGAAACACCATATATTTT.

The gene calls are TRBV6-5 and TRBJ1-1, with D unclear. This CDR3 has 14 amino acids. V lost 2 bases to trimming and J lost 4 bases, with 11 bases between them. CDR1 is MNHEY and CDR2 is SVGAGI in the germline V gene. The CDR3 bases are TGTGCCAGCAGTTACGACGGGGTGGTCACTGAAGCTTTCTTT. Protein sequence: CASSYDGVVTEAFF.

CDR3 sequence (DNA): TGTGCCAGCAGCGACGCCGTGGGACAGGGGTCCCTCTTGAGGACTGAAGCTTTCTTT. Encoded protein: CASSDAVGQGSLLRTEAFF. This chain joins TRBV7-9 and TRBJ1-1; the match to TRBD1 covers 10 bases. Per germline, CDR1 SEHNR and CDR2 FQNEAQ (reference sequence). The junction had 20 bases not matched to a gene; V was cut back by 5 bases and J by 5 bases. This CDR3 has 19 amino acids.

The V gene is TRBV19, the J gene TRBJ1-1; D gene uncertain. The CDR3 covers 12 residues. Trimming left V 7 bases short and J 7 bases short, with 13 bases between. Germline CDR1 and CDR2: LNHDA and SQIVND (reference sequence). The CDR3 sequence: CASTSRGSEAFF. CDR3 coding DNA: TGTGCCAGTACCTCTAGAGGTAGTGAAGCTTTCTTT.